This T cell receptor (beta chain) was found in a study of Graves' ophthalmopathy and Graves' hyperthyroidism. Amplification from RNA transcripts yielded the TCR beta CDR3 regions. First-round RT-PCR relied on HTBI primers, and a second-round multiplex PCR came next. TCRdb passed the multiplex PCR reads through MiXCR, listing each CDR3 protein once. Here the sample spans approximately 1.2 million distinct CDR3 sequences, about 38% being singletons. Trimming left V 7 bases short and J 0 bases short, with 13 bases between. This CDR3 has 16 residues. Germline loops: CDR1 SNHLY, CDR2 FYNNEI. This clonotype was seen only a few times.

This receptor was taken from an adult man with Graves' hyperthyroidism. The chain links TRBV2 to TRBJ1-6, with a weak D call TRBD1 (6 bases). Sequenced input: peripheral blood or thyroid tissue (not recorded which). The CDR3 is CASKPQGSSYNSPLHF. The DNA for the CDR3 is TGTGCCAGCAAGCCGCAGGGGAGCTCCTATAATTCACCCCTCCACTTT.